This T cell receptor beta chain was sequenced in a study of PD-1 blockade in classical Hodgkin lymphoma. The assay was immunoSEQ multiplex PCR, and TCRdb's table has in-frame clones only and misses some. Of 100,000 to 120,000 clones in the sample, roughly 89% were seen once. Regarding time point: cycle 4 day 1 (C4D1), after six to seven weeks of nivolumab. Every one of the patients relapsed after autologous stem cell transplantation (brentuximab vedotin exposure was variable). Concerning this clone: Its target is not known.

General observations from the study: At C4D1, TCR diversity had climbed significantly for CD4+ cells, though not for CD8+ cells.

The sample in question was peripheral blood mononuclear cells (PBMCs), obtained before the fourth cycle of nivolumab. This clonotype was obtained from a human donor with classical Hodgkin lymphoma.

CDR3 coding DNA: TGTGCCAGCAGCCTGGGAGAGGCCTACAATGAGCAGTTCTTC. Translated, it gives CASSLGEAYNEQFF. The V call is TRBV4-2, the J call TRBJ2-1; TRBD2 is a possible D gene (5 bases). V was trimmed by 4 bases and J by 2 bases, leaving 9 bases between them. The CDR3 runs 14 residues. CDR1 is LGHNA and CDR2 is YNFKEQ in the germline V gene.